Sequencing of this TCR beta chain was carried out in a study of T cells in narcolepsy (dated by TCRdb to the late 2010s). Some background on the complete study: Patients with narcolepsy type 1 or type 2 (NT1, NT2) were enrolled in the study together with healthy control donors. The study sought autoreactive T cells targeting hypocretin neuron self-antigens (hypocretin, TRIB2) in narcolepsy patients, using TCR Vbeta sequencing to track clonotypes in blood and CSF. Overall results and qualifications from the work: HCRT-specific and TRIB2-specific autoreactive clonotypes were highlighted in plots that compared CD4+ T cell clonotypes in CSF versus blood from the same patient. Patients and controls had similar numbers of sequenced blood memory CD4+ clonotypes, with averages of 38,000 to 50,000 in patients and some 35,000 in controls. According to the report, autoreactive clonotypes were detected serially in the blood of the same patients and of different patients, but not in healthy controls. No sequences matching autoreactive T cell clones were present in some of the blood memory CD4+ repertoires from patients and controls.

On this clone itself: Its antigen target is currently unknown. No clone much larger than this one lies a single base away; base qualities are absent.

The CDR3 goes from the cysteine to the phenylalanine over 12 residues. Only CDR3 DNA is held: 36 bases, read in frame from base 1. The V end loses 6 bases and the J end loses 1 base, and a stretch of 6 bases separates them. The germline V gene encodes CDR1 MNHNS and CDR2 SASEGT. Preparation of the library involved the immunoSEQ multiplex PCR assay. TCRdb took this table from immuneACCESS and kept in-frame rearrangements with V and J called. Such tables lack part of the clones; where checked against another copy, unresolved V genes explain under half of the gap, and the rest is unexplained. The sample includes around 30,000 clones, with about 90% observed a single time. The top ten hold around 1.2% of the sample. Memory CD4+ T cells were sorted ex vivo from peripheral blood of narcolepsy patients and healthy controls for TCR Vbeta sequencing.

The sequence joins TRBV6-1 to TRBJ1-1, with the D gene not confidently named. Sequenced: CD45RA- memory CD4+ T cells from PBMCs. This specimen's cell subset or site label, interpreted: memory T cells sorted ex vivo from peripheral blood. This sequence originates from a human donor with narcolepsy. Read as DNA, the sequence is TGTGCCAGCAGGGACCCGAACACTGAAGCTTTCTTT. This yields the protein CASRDPNTEAFF.